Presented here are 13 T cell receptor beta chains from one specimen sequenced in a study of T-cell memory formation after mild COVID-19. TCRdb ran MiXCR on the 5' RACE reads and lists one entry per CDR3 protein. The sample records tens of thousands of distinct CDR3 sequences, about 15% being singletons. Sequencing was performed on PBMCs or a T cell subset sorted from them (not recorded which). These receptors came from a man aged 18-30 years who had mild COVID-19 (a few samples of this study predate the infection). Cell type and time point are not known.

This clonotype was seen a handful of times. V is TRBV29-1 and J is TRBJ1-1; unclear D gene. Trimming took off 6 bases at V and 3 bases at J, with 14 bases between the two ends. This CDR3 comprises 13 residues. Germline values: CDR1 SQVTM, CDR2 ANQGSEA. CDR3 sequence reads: CSVAGFEDTEAFF. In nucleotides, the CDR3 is TGCAGCGTGGCGGGGTTCGAGGACACTGAAGCTTTCTTT.

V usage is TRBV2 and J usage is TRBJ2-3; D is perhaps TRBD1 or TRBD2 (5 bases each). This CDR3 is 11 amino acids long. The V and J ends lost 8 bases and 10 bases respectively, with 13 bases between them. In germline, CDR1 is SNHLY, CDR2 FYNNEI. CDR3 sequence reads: CASPFEGSQYF. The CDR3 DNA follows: TGTGCCAGCCCCTTCGAGGGGTCGCAGTATTTT. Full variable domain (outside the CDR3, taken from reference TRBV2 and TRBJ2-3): EPEVTQTPSHQVTQMGQEVILRCVPISNHLYFYWYRQILGQKVEFLVSFYNNEISEKSEIFDDQFSVERPDGSNFTLKIRSTKLEDSAMYFCASPFEGSQYFGPGTRLTVL.

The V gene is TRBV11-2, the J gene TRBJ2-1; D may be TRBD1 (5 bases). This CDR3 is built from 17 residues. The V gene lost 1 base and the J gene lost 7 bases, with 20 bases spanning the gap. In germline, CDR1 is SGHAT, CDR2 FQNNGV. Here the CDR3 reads CASSLATGSPQVNEQFF. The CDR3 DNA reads TGTGCCAGCAGCTTAGCTACAGGATCCCCGCAGGTGAATGAGCAGTTCTTC.

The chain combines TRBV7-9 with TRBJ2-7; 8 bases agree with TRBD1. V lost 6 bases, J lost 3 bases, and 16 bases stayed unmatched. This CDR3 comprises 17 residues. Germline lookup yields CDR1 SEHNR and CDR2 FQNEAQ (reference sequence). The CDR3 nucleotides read TGTGCCAGCAGTCCTTACCGGGACAGGTTCCGGTTCTACGAGCAGTACTTC. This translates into CASSPYRDRFRFYEQYF.

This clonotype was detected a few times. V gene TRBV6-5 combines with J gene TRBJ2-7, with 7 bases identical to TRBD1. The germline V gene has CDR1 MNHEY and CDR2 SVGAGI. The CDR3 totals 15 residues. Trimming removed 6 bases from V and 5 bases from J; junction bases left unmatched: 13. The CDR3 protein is CASSPTGLYGNEQYV. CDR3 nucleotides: TGTGCCAGCAGCCCGACAGGGTTGTATGGTAACGAGCAGTACGTC.

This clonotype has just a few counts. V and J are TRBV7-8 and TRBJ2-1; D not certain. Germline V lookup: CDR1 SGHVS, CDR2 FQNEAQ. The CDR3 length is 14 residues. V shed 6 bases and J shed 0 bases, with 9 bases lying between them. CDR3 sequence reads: CASSRTRSYNEQFF. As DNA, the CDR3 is TGTGCCAGCAGTCGTACGCGCTCCTACAATGAGCAGTTCTTC.

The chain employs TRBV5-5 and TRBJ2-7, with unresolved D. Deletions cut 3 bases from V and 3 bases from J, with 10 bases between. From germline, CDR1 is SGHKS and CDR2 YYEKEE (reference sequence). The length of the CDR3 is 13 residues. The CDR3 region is CASSSYHGYEQYV. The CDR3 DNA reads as TGTGCCAGCAGCTCCTATCATGGCTACGAGCAGTACGTC.

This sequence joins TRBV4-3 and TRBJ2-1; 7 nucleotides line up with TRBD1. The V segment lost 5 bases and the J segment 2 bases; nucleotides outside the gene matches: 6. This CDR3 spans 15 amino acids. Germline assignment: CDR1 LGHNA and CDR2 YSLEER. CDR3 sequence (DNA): TGCGCCAGCAGCAAATACAGGGGAACCTACAATGAGCAGTTCTTC. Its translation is CASSKYRGTYNEQFF.

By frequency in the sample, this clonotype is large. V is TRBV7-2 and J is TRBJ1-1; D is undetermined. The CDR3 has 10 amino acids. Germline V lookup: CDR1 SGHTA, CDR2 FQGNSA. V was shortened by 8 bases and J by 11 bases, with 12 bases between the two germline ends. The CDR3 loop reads CASGRLGAFF. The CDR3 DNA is TGTGCCAGCGGGCGGTTGGGGGCTTTCTTT.

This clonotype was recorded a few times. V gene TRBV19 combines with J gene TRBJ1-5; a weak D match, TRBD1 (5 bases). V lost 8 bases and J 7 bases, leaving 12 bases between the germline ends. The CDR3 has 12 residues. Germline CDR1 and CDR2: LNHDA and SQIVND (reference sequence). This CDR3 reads CASASGAQPQHF. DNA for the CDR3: TGTGCCAGTGCGTCCGGGGCACAGCCCCAGCATTTT.

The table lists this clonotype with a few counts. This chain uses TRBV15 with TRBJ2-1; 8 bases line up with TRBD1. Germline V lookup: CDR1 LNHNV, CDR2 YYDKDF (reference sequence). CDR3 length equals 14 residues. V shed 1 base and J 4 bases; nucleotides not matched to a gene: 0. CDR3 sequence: CATSRGQGYNEQFF. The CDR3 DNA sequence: TGTGCCACCAGCAGAGGACAGGGGTACAATGAGCAGTTCTTC.

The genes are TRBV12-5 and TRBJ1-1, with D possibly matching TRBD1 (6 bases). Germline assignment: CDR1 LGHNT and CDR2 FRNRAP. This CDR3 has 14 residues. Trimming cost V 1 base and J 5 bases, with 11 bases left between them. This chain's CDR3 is CASGLGGGETEAFF. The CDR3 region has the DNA TGTGCTAGTGGTTTGGGTGGGGGCGAGACTGAAGCTTTCTTT.

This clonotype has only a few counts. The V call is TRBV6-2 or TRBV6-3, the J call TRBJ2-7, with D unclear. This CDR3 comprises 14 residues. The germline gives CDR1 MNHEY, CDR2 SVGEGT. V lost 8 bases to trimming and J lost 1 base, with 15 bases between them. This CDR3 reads CASSTAKFSYEQYF. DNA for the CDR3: TGTGCCAGCTCAACAGCGAAATTTTCCTACGAGCAGTACTTC.